This entry lists 7 T cell receptor beta chains sequenced from one sample in a study of blood T cell repertoires in COVID-19. TCRdb keeps only in-frame clones here, not all; method: immunoSEQ multiplex PCR. The data hold some 210,000 clones, with over 80% observed a single time. The source material was PBMCs or T cells enriched from blood (not recorded which). The receptors stem from a man in his late teens or twenties with acute COVID-19.

V is TRBV27 and J is TRBJ2-1; tentatively, D is TRBD2 (5 bases). V lost 1 base and J 3 bases, leaving 10 bases between the germline ends. This CDR3 has 15 amino acids. CDR1 MNHEY and CDR2 SMNVEV come from the germline V gene (reference sequence). CDR3 loop: CASSLYPGGYNEQFF. In DNA, the CDR3 is TGTGCCAGCAGTTTATACCCCGGAGGCTACAATGAGCAGTTCTTC.

V and J are TRBV3-1 (or the pseudogene TRBV3-2) and TRBJ1-2; D gene ambiguous. CDR1 is LGHDT, CDR2 YNNKEL, per germline (reference sequence). V dropped 3 bases and J dropped 5 bases, with 19 bases sitting between them. The CDR3 is 16 amino acids. As DNA, the CDR3 is TGTGCCAGCAGCCAGGAGATCGGGGAGGGAGGATATGGCTACACCTTC. This translates into CASSQEIGEGGYGYTF.

The rearrangement links TRBV27 to TRBJ2-6; D ambiguous. The CDR3 length is 16 residues. CDR1 and CDR2 (germline): MNHEY, SMNVEV (reference sequence). V lost 4 bases, J lost 0 bases, and 10 bases lay in between. The CDR3: CASSSFGFSGANVLTF. The DNA of the CDR3 is TGTGCCAGCAGTTCCTTCGGGTTCTCTGGGGCCAACGTCCTGACTTTC.

The genes are TRBV6-2 or TRBV6-3 and TRBJ1-2, with D possibly matching TRBD1 (5 bases). Trimming removed 2 bases at V and 1 base at J, with 8 bases between. Germline values: CDR1 MNHEY, CDR2 SVGEGT. This CDR3 is 14 amino acids long. The DNA of the CDR3 is TGTGCCAGCAGTTACCAGACAGATAACTATGGCTACACCTTC. This sequence encodes CASSYQTDNYGYTF.

The chain couples TRBV6-2 or TRBV6-3 to TRBJ1-5; D uncertain. V was cut by 1 base and J by 3 bases, with 10 bases left in between. Germline V gene sequence: CDR1 MNHEY, CDR2 SVGEGT. CDR3 size: 15 residues. The CDR3 here is CASSYFEAVNQPQHF. The CDR3 DNA is TGTGCCAGCAGTTACTTTGAGGCAGTCAATCAGCCCCAGCATTTT.

The chain recombines TRBV28 with TRBJ2-1; 9 bases are shared with TRBD2. This CDR3 spans 14 amino acids. The V gene's germline CDR1 is MDHEN and CDR2 SYDVKM. The trim removed 7 bases at V and 7 bases at J, leaving 8 bases unmatched. The CDR3 is CASNSEREENEQFF. CDR3 coding DNA: TGTGCCAGCAACTCGGAGCGGGAGGAAAATGAGCAGTTCTTC.

The rearrangement joins TRBV28 to TRBJ1-4; TRBD1 agrees at 7 bases. Trimming took 6 bases from V and 3 from J; bases not matched to a gene: 4. Germline V CDR1 and CDR2: MDHEN, SYDVKM. CDR3 length equals 14 residues. The CDR3 region has the DNA TGTGCCAGCAGATCCGGGACAGCTAATGAAAAACTGTTTTTT. The encoded protein is CASRSGTANEKLFF.